This paragraph reports one T cell receptor beta chain. Profiling relied on immunoSEQ multiplex PCR, and the TCRdb table lists in-frame clones only, not all of them. The sample carries about 180,000 clones, approximately 82% recorded once. The data were taken from a study of blood T cell repertoires in COVID-19. On the study more broadly: PBMCs, B-cell-depleted T cells, or T cells were the source of the cDNA or gDNA that made up the material.

The CDR3 is made up of 15 amino acids. Trimming pared 6 bases from V and 0 bases from J, leaving 14 bases between. From germline, CDR1 is SNHLY and CDR2 FYNNEI. The source is an elderly woman with active or convalescent COVID-19. The source material was peripheral blood. V gene TRBV2 combines with J gene TRBJ1-1, with D possibly matching TRBD1 (5 bases). CDR3 nucleotides: TGTGCCAGCAGGACAGCCTCACTACTGAACACTGAAGCTTTCTTT. This codes for CASRTASLLNTEAFF.